This TCR beta chain was captured in a study of cytomegalovirus exposure and HLA in healthy donors. Whole-study context: From 150 million to 200 million T cells, an earlier analysis saw some 120 million unique TCR beta sequences.

Germline CDR1 and CDR2: SQVTM and ANQGSEA. V was shortened by 0 bases and J by 0 bases, with 8 bases between the two germline ends. The CDR3 runs to 14 residues. In regard to this clone: Its antigen remains unknown.

A multiplex PCR was run with 60 Vbeta primers and 13 Jbeta primers. The method was immunoSEQ multiplex PCR; TCRdb's version includes in-frame clones alone and lacks a portion of them. The table has 200,000 to 300,000 clones, around 80% seen once; the top ten hold 0.45% to 0.5%. General study points: In a later analysis, fewer than 20,000 TCR beta sequences were associated with HLA alleles at 0.05 false discovery rate. Researchers had no immune exposure information except CMV serostatus available.

Sequencing was performed on PBMCs. The V and J genes are TRBV29-1 and TRBJ1-2; D gene ambiguous. This clonotype originated in a boy younger than 18 in good health and CMV-seronegative. In DNA, the CDR3 is TGCAGCGTTGAAGATGGTCTAGCTAACTATGGCTACACCTTC. It yields the protein CSVEDGLANYGYTF.